A selection of T cell receptor beta chains follows, all from one sample in a study of cytomegalovirus exposure and HLA in healthy donors. Clones were read by immunoSEQ multiplex PCR, and TCRdb kept only the in-frame ones, dropping some. This table has some 100,000 clones, 65% to 85% appearing once. Sequencing was carried out using PBMCs. Every receptor here comes from a man over 45 in good health and CMV-seronegative. CDR3s include the opening cysteine and the closing phenylalanine or tryptophan. A D gene is named only where the DNA matches it firmly. The listing skips clone size in some rows; elsewhere it reads once, few, many or a size class.

NA	TRBV5-6	TRBD2	TRBJ2-7	TGTGCCAGCAGCTCTAGACTAGCGGGTGGCGCCGAGCAGTACTTC	CASSSRLAGGAEQYF
NA	TRBV6-5	TRBD1	TRBJ1-2	TGTGCCAGCAGCCGACAGGGAGCGAACTATGGCTACACCTTC	CASSRQGANYGYTF
few	TRBV18	NA	TRBJ1-2	TGTGCCAGCTCACCACGCAGGGTAAGTTTGAGAGACTATGGCTACACCTTC	CASSPRRVSLRDYGYTF
NA	TRBV29-1	NA	TRBJ2-1	TGCAGCGTTGAAGGTACAGGGAGCTCCTACAATGAGCAGTTCTTC	CSVEGTGSSYNEQFF
NA	TRBV4-1	NA	TRBJ2-5	TGCGCCAGCAGCCAAAAGGAGATGGAGACCCAGTACTTC	CASSQKEMETQYF
NA	TRBV19	TRBD1	TRBJ2-6	TGTGCCACCAACGAGGGGGCCTCAGGGGCCAACGTCCTGACTTTC	CATNEGASGANVLTF
NA	TRBV4-1	NA	TRBJ1-2	TGCGCCAGCAGCCAAGCAGGATCCCAGAGCTTGAACTATGGCTACACCTTC	CASSQAGSQSLNYGYTF
NA	TRBV2	TRBD1	TRBJ1-1	TGTGCCAGCGGGACAGGGGGCGCGATAACTGAAGCTTTCTTT	CASGTGGAITEAFF
NA	TRBV28	TRBD1	TRBJ1-5	TGTGCCAGCAGTTTACCGACAGGGGGCCGTCAGCCCCAGCATTTT	CASSLPTGGRQPQHF
once	TRBV7-2	NA	TRBJ2-7	TGTGCCAGCAGCTTATACCGGGACTTAAACTACGAGCAGTACTTC	CASSLYRDLNYEQYF
NA	TRBV19	TRBD2	TRBJ2-7	TGTGCCAGTAGTATAGCCGGAGCGGGAACCTACGAGCAGTACTTC	CASSIAGAGTYEQYF
NA	TRBV6-5	TRBD1	TRBJ2-3	TGTGCCAGCAGTTATGGGGACAGAAGCACAGATACGCAGTATTTT	CASSYGDRSTDTQYF
NA	TRBV18	NA	TRBJ2-7	TGTGCCAGCTCACCTAAACAGGGTCACTACGAGCAGTACTTC	CASSPKQGHYEQYF
NA	TRBV28	TRBD1	TRBJ2-6	TGTGCCAGCAGTTTCTCAGGGGGCGCTGGGGCCAACGTCCTGACTTTC	CASSFSGGAGANVLTF
few	TRBV7-9	TRBD2	TRBJ2-1	TGTGCCAGCAGCTTTCGGACTAGCGTGAATCGTGAGCAGTTCTTC	CASSFRTSVNREQFF
few	TRBV19	NA	TRBJ2-2	TGTGCCAGTAGCCGCCTCGGGGTGACCGGGGAGCTGTTTTTT	CASSRLGVTGELFF
NA	TRBV27	NA	TRBJ2-1	TGTGCCGTCGCTTGGAGGGGGCGAGACAATGAGCAGTTCTTC	CAVAWRGRDNEQFF
NA	TRBV2	TRBD2	TRBJ2-2	TGTGCCAGCAGCGAGACTAGCGGGGGTGTCGGGGAGCTGCTTTTT	CASSETSGGVGELLF
NA	TRBV7-9	NA	TRBJ1-1	TGTGCCAGCAGCCTATACAACACTGAAGCTTTCTTT	CASSLYNTEAFF
NA	TRBV7-9	TRBD1	TRBJ2-5	TGTGCCAGCAGCTTAGGGGACAGGGCCTTCGAGACCCAGTACTTC	CASSLGDRAFETQYF
NA	TRBV7-2	TRBD2	TRBJ2-5	TGTGCCAGCAGCTTAGGACTAGCGGGAGGCCGGATTAGAGAGACCCAGTACTTC	CASSLGLAGGRIRETQYF
NA	TRBV2	TRBD2	TRBJ2-5	TGTGCCAGCAGTGGGGGACTAGCGGGGGGAGGAGAGACCCAGTACTTC	CASSGGLAGGGETQYF
NA	TRBV7-8	TRBD1	TRBJ1-5	TGTGCCAGCAGCTTAGAGGCCGAGACAGGGCAGCCCCAGCATTTT	CASSLEAETGQPQHF
few	TRBV6-1	NA	TRBJ2-7	TGTGCCAGCAGTGAAGCGCTACGGTACCAGTACTTC	CASSEALRYQYF
NA	TRBV9	TRBD1	TRBJ1-2	TGTGCCAGCAGGGGACAGGGAGGGGCTAACTATGGCTACACCTTC	CASRGQGGANYGYTF
few	TRBV5-1	TRBD2	TRBJ2-3	TGCGCCAGCAGCTGGGCGGGGGGCACAGATACGCAGTATTTT	CASSWAGGTDTQYF
few	TRBV5-6	TRBD2	TRBJ2-3	TGTGCCAGCAGCTTGGAAGTGGGGGGAGGGACAGATACGCAGTATTTT	CASSLEVGGGTDTQYF
NA	TRBV5-1	TRBD1	TRBJ1-4	TGCGCCAGCAGCTTGGGGGGACAGATGGGGGAAAAACTGTTTTTT	CASSLGGQMGEKLFF
NA	TRBV7-8	TRBD1	TRBJ2-3	TGTGCCAGCAGCTTAAACAGGGGAATGGATACGCAGTATTTT	CASSLNRGMDTQYF
NA	TRBV2	NA	TRBJ2-7	TGTGCCAGCAGTGAATTCGGCTACGAGCAGTACTTC	CASSEFGYEQYF
once	TRBV28	NA	TRBJ2-7	TGTGCCAGCAGTTTACTAGGGGAAGCAAGGGAGCAGTACTTC	CASSLLGEAREQYF
once	TRBV7-9	TRBD2	TRBJ2-1	TGTGCCAGCCTAAGGGGGGCGGGGGGTGAGCAGTTCTTC	CASLRGAGGEQFF
NA	TRBV6-4	TRBD1	TRBJ2-7	TGTGCCAGCAGGACGTCGGGACAGACCTACGAGCAGTACTTC	CASRTSGQTYEQYF
NA	TRBV2	TRBD1	TRBJ2-7	TGTGCCAGCACGTTGCAGGGGGCAGGAGAGCAGTACTTC	CASTLQGAGEQYF
NA	TRBV19	NA	TRBJ2-1	TGTGCCAGTAGTATAGATCGGCGGGAGCAGTTCTTC	CASSIDRREQFF
NA	TRBV11-2	TRBD1	TRBJ2-7	TGTGCCAGCAGCTTGGGAGCAGGGGGCCCCTACGAGCAGTACTTC	CASSLGAGGPYEQYF
NA	TRBV6-5	TRBD1	TRBJ1-1	TGTGCCAGCAGTTTACAGGGGGAAGCTTTCTTT	CASSLQGEAFF
NA	TRBV14	NA	TRBJ2-7	TGTGCCAGCAGCCAAGGATATGGTAGCGAGCAGTACTTC	CASSQGYGSEQYF
NA	TRBV30	NA	TRBJ1-3	TGTGCCTTAGACAGAGCCTCTGGAAACACCATATATTTT	CALDRASGNTIYF
NA	TRBV19	TRBD1	TRBJ1-6	TGTGCCAGTAGTCTCGGGACAGGGATTTCACCCCTCCACTTT	CASSLGTGISPLHF
NA	TRBV7-2	NA	TRBJ2-3	TGTGCCAGCAGCCCCCCAGGCACAGATACGCAGTATTTT	CASSPPGTDTQYF
few	TRBV7-3	TRBD2	TRBJ2-3	TGTGCCAGCAGCCCAAACGCGGGAGCCGGGCGCCAGTATTTT	CASSPNAGAGRQYF
NA	TRBV6-4	TRBD1	TRBJ2-3	TGTGCCAGCAGTGACGGGACAGGGGGCACAGATACGCAGTATTTT	CASSDGTGGTDTQYF
NA	TRBV6-5	TRBD1	TRBJ2-7	TGTGCCAGCAGTCCTGGGGACAGACCGTTTTACGAGCAGTACTTC	CASSPGDRPFYEQYF
NA	TRBV7-9	TRBD1	TRBJ1-2	TGTGCCAGCAGCCAAGCAGGGGGTTCTAACTATGGCTACACCTTC	CASSQAGGSNYGYTF
NA	TRBV7-2	TRBD2	TRBJ2-3	TGTGCCAGCAGCTTAGCGAATGGAGAGAGCGGGAGAGGCACAGATACGCAGTATTTT	CASSLANGESGRGTDTQYF
NA	TRBV6-6	TRBD2	TRBJ2-3	TGTGCCAGCAGTTACGGGTTAGCGGGAGAGGCAGATACGCAGTATTTT	CASSYGLAGEADTQYF
NA	TRBV19	TRBD1	TRBJ1-5	TGTGCCAGTAGTAGCCCGGGACAGGGGGCCACACAGCATTTT	CASSSPGQGATQHF
NA	TRBV6-5	NA	TRBJ1-2	TGTGCCAGCAGTTACTCTGGAGGCAACTATGGCTACACCTTC	CASSYSGGNYGYTF
NA	TRBV7-2	NA	TRBJ2-5	TGTGCCAGCAGCAACCCCGAGCTGGGCGAAAAGACCCAGTACTTC	CASSNPELGEKTQYF
NA	TRBV6-5	NA	TRBJ2-7	TGTGCCAGCTCCGAGAGCTCCTACGAGCAGTACTTC	CASSESSYEQYF
NA	TRBV6-1	TRBD2	TRBJ2-7	TGTGCCAGCAGTGAAAGACCGGGACTAGCGGCCTCCTACGAGCAGTACTTC	CASSERPGLAASYEQYF
NA	TRBV30	NA	TRBJ2-7	TGTGCCTGGAGGGGCGGACAACCCTACGAGCAGTACTTC	CAWRGGQPYEQYF